This T cell receptor beta chain was retrieved from a study of T-cell reconstitution after alpha-beta-depleted transplantation in children. The CDR3 is 13 amino acids. This clonotype was seen ten or more times. Unique molecular identifiers were incorporated when the TCRbeta library was constructed. TCRdb reprocessed the PCR reads with MiXCR, giving one entry per CDR3 protein. The sample has about 22,000 distinct CDR3 sequences, approximately 11% seen once. Sequenced here: PBMCs from the stem cell graft donor, sampled from the stem cell graft. The rearrangement links TRBV21-1 to TRBJ1-1; no check of the table's D call, TRBD1, against the DNA was made. TRBV21-1 is an annotated pseudogene. The sequence came from a human donor who donated a stem cell graft to a child with chronic granulomatous disease. CDR3 sequence (DNA): TGTGCCAGCAGCAAAGTCCCAGGAACTGAAGCTTTCTTT. Residues: CASSKVPGTEAFF.